Listed here are 3 T cell receptor beta chains from one sample, sequenced in a study of early T cells in non-severe SARS-CoV-2 infection. One entry per CDR3 protein results from TCRdb running MiXCR on the 5' RACE reads. Altogether around 26,000 distinct CDR3 sequences are present, approximately 4.1% being singletons, with the ten largest covering under 8%. The sequenced sample consisted of whole blood. The receptors were gathered from an adult who was a healthcare worker with PCR-confirmed SARS-CoV-2 infection or an uninfected control (not recorded which).

The sample holds many counts of this clonotype. This chain joins TRBV10-3 and TRBJ1-6, with D possibly being TRBD1 (5 bases). V lost 4 bases, J lost 9 bases, and 22 bases lay in between. The CDR3 is 17 amino acids. Germline V CDR1 and CDR2: ENHRY, SYGVKD. CDR3 protein: CAISAWGVGDGGSPLHF. The DNA for the CDR3 is TGTGCCATCAGTGCCTGGGGCGTGGGGGACGGAGGTTCACCCCTCCACTTT.

This clonotype has just a few counts. V gene TRBV6-2 or TRBV6-3 combines with J gene TRBJ2-2, with 12 bases matching TRBD2. The CDR3 consists of 20 residues. After removal of 2 bases from V and 0 bases from J, the junction contained 10 bases not matched to a gene. Germline assignment: CDR1 MNHEY and CDR2 SVGEGT. The CDR3 spells CASSYPLSLAGGSNTGELFF. For the CDR3, the DNA is TGTGCCAGCAGTTACCCCCTATCGCTAGCGGGAGGGTCGAACACCGGGGAGCTGTTTTTT.

This clonotype was observed at least ten times. CDR3 region: CASSLLANEQYF. DNA for the CDR3: TGTGCCAGCAGCTTACTGGCGAACGAGCAGTACTTC. The chain joins TRBV11-2 to TRBJ2-7; D gene uncertain. Between the trimmed V and J ends, which lost 2 bases and 5 bases, there was a span of 7 bases. The CDR3 is made up of 12 amino acids. Germline CDR1 reads SGHAT; CDR2 reads FQNNGV. The variable domain in full, with the rest retrieved from reference TRBV11-2 and TRBJ2-7, is EAGVAQSPRYKIIEKRQSVAFWCNPISGHATLYWYQQILGQGPKLLIQFQNNGVVDDSQLPKDRFSAERLKGVDSTLKIQPAKLEDSAVYLCASSLLANEQYFGPGTRLTVT.